These 14 T cell receptor beta chains share one sample of origin, sequenced in a study of molecular identifiers for immune sequencing clone quantification. TCRdb processed the PCR reads anew with MiXCR; each CDR3 protein has one entry. Of under 600,000 distinct CDR3 sequences in the sample, around 21% are singletons; the top ten hold roughly 0.81%. The sample comprised naive CD8+ T cells from blood, with Jurkat cell RNA spiked in. Subset denoted: FACS-sorted CD8+CD4-CCR7+CD45RA+ naive T cells. The receptors stem from a human donor in good health. Some libraries in this study had Jurkat cell RNA spiked in.

In this sample, this clonotype turned up many times. The chain has TRBV7-6 and TRBJ1-1, with a weak D call TRBD1 (6 bases). V was trimmed by 5 bases and J by 3 bases, leaving 16 bases between them. Germline CDR1 SGHVS, CDR2 FNYEAQ. The CDR3 runs to 15 residues. This chain's CDR3 is CASSGRGQRDTEAFF. CDR3 bases: TGTGCCAGCAGCGGTCGGGGGCAACGGGACACTGAAGCTTTCTTT.

The sample holds many counts of this clonotype. The chain carries TRBV24-1 and TRBJ2-7; weak D call: TRBD1 (5 bases). The CDR3 spans 11 residues. CDR1 and CDR2 (germline): KGHDR, SFDVKD. V lost 12 bases to trimming and J lost 5 bases, with 13 bases between them. The CDR3 spells CAAGSGNEQYF. CDR3 DNA: TGTGCCGCCGGTTCAGGGAACGAGCAGTACTTC.

This clonotype has at least ten counts. The V call is TRBV7-9, the J call TRBJ2-7; 7 bases are shared with TRBD1. The trim removed 10 bases at V and 3 bases at J, leaving 15 bases unmatched. Germline CDR1 and CDR2: SEHNR and FQNEAQ (reference sequence). This CDR3 contains 15 residues. CDR3 in amino acids: CATDVLWDRSYEQYF. The CDR3 coding sequence is TGTGCCACCGACGTTTTATGGGACAGAAGCTACGAGCAGTACTTC. Supplemented by reference TRBV7-9 and TRBJ2-7, the full variable domain reads DTGVSQNPRHKITKRGQNVTFRCDPISEHNRLYWYRQTLGQGPEFLTYFQNEAQLEKSRLLSDRFSAERPKGSFSTLEIQRTEQGDSAMYLCATDVLWDRSYEQYFGPGTRLTVT.

This clonotype was recorded at least ten times. The rearrangement links TRBV29-1 to TRBJ2-7; 11 nucleotides agree with TRBD2. The germline gives CDR1 SQVTM, CDR2 ANQGSEA. CDR3 length: 13 residues. The trim removed 7 bases at V and 3 bases at J, leaving 5 bases unmatched. Here the CDR3 DNA reads TGCAGCGCGCGGACTAGCGGGCACTACGAGCAGTACTTC. Its protein product is CSARTSGHYEQYF.

This clonotype was found many times. This rearrangement joins TRBV4-1 to TRBJ2-2, with D tentatively TRBD2 (7 bases). Trimming shortened V by 3 bases and J by 6 bases, and 14 bases separated the two germline ends. Germline V gene data show CDR1 as MGHRA and CDR2 as YSYEKL. CDR3 size: 15 residues. This CDR3 is CASSHKGGMAGELFF. In DNA form, the CDR3 reads TGCGCCAGCAGCCACAAGGGGGGGATGGCCGGGGAGCTGTTTTTT.

The chain uses TRBV30 and TRBJ2-1, with D perhaps being TRBD1 or TRBD2 (6 bases each). This CDR3 comprises 14 residues. Deletions cut 4 bases from V and 9 bases from J, with 19 bases between. Germline CDR1 and CDR2: GTSNPN and SVGIG (reference sequence). In nucleotides, the CDR3 is TGTGCCTGGACCCAACGAGGGGGGCAGGGTGAGCAGTTCTTC. Translated, it gives CAWTQRGGQGEQFF.

The table lists this clonotype with a few counts. For the CDR3, the DNA is TGTGCCAGTAGTCGGGACGGCACCCACGAAAAACTGTTTTTT. Translating it yields CASSRDGTHEKLFF. V gene TRBV19 combines with J gene TRBJ1-4; D perhaps matches TRBD1 (5 bases). The CDR3 spans 14 residues. The V gene's germline CDR1 is LNHDA and CDR2 SQIVND (reference sequence). Trimming took 5 bases from V and 8 from J, leaving 15 bases between them.

A remark on this clonotype: A much larger clone differs by one base, so this may be a read error. The rearrangement links TRBV7-6 to TRBJ2-3; TRBD1 aligns across 8 bases. This CDR3 is 16 amino acids long. After removal of 5 bases from V and 4 bases from J, the junction contained 11 bases not matched to a gene. Per germline, CDR1 SGHVS and CDR2 FNYEAQ. This CDR3 is CASSPPTGELPDTQYF. The CDR3 DNA reads as TGTGCCAGCAGCCCCCCGACAGGGGAGCTTCCAGATACGCAGTATTTT. Combining the CDR3 with reference TRBV7-6 and TRBJ2-3 gives the whole variable domain GAGVSQSPRYKVTKRGQDVALRCDPISGHVSLYWYRQALGQGPEFLTYFNYEAQQDKSGLPNDRFSAERPEGSISTLTIQRTEQRDSAMYRCASSPPTGELPDTQYFGPGTRLTVL.

This rearrangement joins TRBV7-2 to TRBJ2-3; D call uncertain. The CDR3 covers 17 residues. Germline V gene data show CDR1 as SGHTA and CDR2 as FQGNSA. V dropped 3 bases and J dropped 0 bases, with 16 bases sitting between them. The DNA for the CDR3 is TGTGCCAGCAGCTTTTTAGTGGTGGGAATTAGCACAGATACGCAGTATTTT. Protein product: CASSFLVVGISTDTQYF.

As concerns this clonotype: A read error may produce the germline difference seen at one junction end. V and J are TRBV27 and TRBJ1-5; possible D gene TRBD1, 6 bases. Germline lookup yields CDR1 MNHEY and CDR2 SMNVEV (reference sequence). CDR3 size: 13 residues. The CDR3 is CASSLGDNQSQHF. The DNA for the CDR3 is TGTGCCAGCAGTCTTGGGGACAATCAGTCCCAGCATTTT.

The chain couples TRBV2 to TRBJ2-7; D is ambiguous. V lost 4 bases, J lost 2 bases, and 9 bases lay in between. Germline V CDR1 and CDR2: SNHLY, FYNNEI. The CDR3 totals 13 residues. CDR3 in amino acids: CASSGYTAYEQYF. CDR3 in DNA: TGTGCCAGCAGTGGGTACACAGCCTACGAGCAGTACTTC.

A note on this clonotype: A single base separates this from a much larger clone, so it may be a read error. This chain joins TRBV28 and TRBJ2-7; D unclear. The J call may not be correct, given that the DNA end is closer to TRBJ2-1. The CDR3 consists of 13 residues. Germline V CDR1 and CDR2: MDHEN, SYDVKM. The CDR3 protein is CASSSHLMDAQFF. CDR3 nucleotides: TGTGCCAGCAGTTCCCATCTCATGGACGCTCAGTTCTTC.

This clonotype was observed at least ten times. V gene TRBV7-8 combines with J gene TRBJ1-1; D ambiguous. This CDR3 region has 14 residues. Germline V gene data show CDR1 as SGHVS and CDR2 as FQNEAQ. Trimming removed 2 bases at V and 2 bases at J, with 9 bases between. In nucleotides, the CDR3 is TGTGCCAGCAGCTTAAGGAAACAAAACACTGAAGCTTTCTTT. As protein: CASSLRKQNTEAFF.

Comment on this clonotype: It may be a read error: a sequence one base away is much more abundant. The genes are TRBV28 and TRBJ1-1; D may be TRBD1 (5 bases). The CDR3 contains 13 residues. V was cut by 7 bases and J by 5 bases, with 14 bases left in between. From germline, CDR1 is MDHEN and CDR2 SYDVKM. Here the CDR3 reads CASIKYGGTEAFF. The CDR3 coding sequence is TGTGCCAGCATTAAGTACGGGGGGACTGAAGCTTTCTTT.